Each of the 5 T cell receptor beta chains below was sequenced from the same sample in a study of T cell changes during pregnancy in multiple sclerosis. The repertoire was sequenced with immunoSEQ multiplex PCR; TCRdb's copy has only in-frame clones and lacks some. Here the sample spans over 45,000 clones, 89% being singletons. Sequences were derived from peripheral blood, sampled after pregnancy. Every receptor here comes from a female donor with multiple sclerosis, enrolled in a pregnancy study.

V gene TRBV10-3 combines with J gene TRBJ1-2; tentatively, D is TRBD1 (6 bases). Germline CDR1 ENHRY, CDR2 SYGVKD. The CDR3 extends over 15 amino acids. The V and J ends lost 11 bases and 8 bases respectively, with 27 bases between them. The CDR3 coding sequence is TGTGCCGCGGGCCGTTGGGACCTCAGGGGAGAAGGCTACACCTTC. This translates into CAAGRWDLRGEGYTF.

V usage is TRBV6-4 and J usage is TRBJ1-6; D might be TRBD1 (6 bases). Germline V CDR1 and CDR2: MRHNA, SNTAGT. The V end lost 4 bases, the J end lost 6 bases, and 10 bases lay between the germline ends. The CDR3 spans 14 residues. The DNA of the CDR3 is TGTGCCAGCAGTGTGACAGGTCTTAATTCACCCCTCCACTTT. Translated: CASSVTGLNSPLHF.

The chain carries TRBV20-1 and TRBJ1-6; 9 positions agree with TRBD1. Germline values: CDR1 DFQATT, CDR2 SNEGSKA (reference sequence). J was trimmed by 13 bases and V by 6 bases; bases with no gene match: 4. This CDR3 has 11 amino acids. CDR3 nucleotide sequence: TGCAGTGCGACAGGGGGGGCCCCCCTCCACTTT. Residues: CSATGGAPLHF.

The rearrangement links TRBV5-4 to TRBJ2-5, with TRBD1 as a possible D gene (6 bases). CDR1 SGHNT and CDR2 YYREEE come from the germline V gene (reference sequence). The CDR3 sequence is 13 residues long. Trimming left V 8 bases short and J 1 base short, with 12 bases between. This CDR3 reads CASQTGLQETQYF. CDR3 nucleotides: TGTGCCAGTCAGACAGGACTCCAAGAGACCCAGTACTTC.

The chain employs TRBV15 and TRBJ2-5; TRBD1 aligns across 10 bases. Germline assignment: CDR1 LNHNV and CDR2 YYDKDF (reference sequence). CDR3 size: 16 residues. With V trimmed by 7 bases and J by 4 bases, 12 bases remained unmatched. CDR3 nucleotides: TGTGCCACCAAGGACCTGACAGGGGGCAGAATAGAGACCCAGTACTTC. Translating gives CATKDLTGGRIETQYF.